This entry features one TCR beta chain sequence. Assay used: immunoSEQ multiplex PCR; TCRdb lists only in-frame clones, some missing. The sample has around 60,000 clones, more than 65% seen once. This sample is part of a study of blood T cell repertoires in COVID-19. As for the study in general: Sites in the United States, Italy and Spain provided acute and convalescent COVID-19 samples. The analysed material was cDNA or gDNA that came from T cells, B-cell-depleted T cells, or PBMCs.

V dropped 4 bases and J dropped 3; count of bases not matched to a gene: 4. CDR3 length: 14 amino acids. Germline loops: CDR1 SGHAT, CDR2 FQNNGV. This TCR was sampled from a woman aged 60-75 years with acute or convalescent COVID-19. Specimen: peripheral blood. V usage is TRBV11-2 and J usage is TRBJ2-5; 8 nucleotides match TRBD2. CDR3 sequence reads: CASSSGGAEETQYF. The DNA for the CDR3 is TGTGCCAGCAGCTCCGGGGGGGCAGAAGAGACCCAGTACTTC.